What follows are 32 T cell receptor beta chains derived from one specimen sequenced in a study of early T cells in non-severe SARS-CoV-2 infection. TCRdb re-derived calls from the 5' RACE reads in MiXCR, one entry per CDR3 protein. The sample has roughly 68,000 distinct CDR3 sequences, around 4.9% seen once. Sequencing input: whole blood. The source is an adult who was a healthcare worker with PCR-confirmed SARS-CoV-2 infection or an uninfected control (not recorded which).

This clonotype was counted between two and nine times. The chain employs TRBV4-1 and TRBJ2-7; D call uncertain. Trimming stripped 0 bases from V and 3 bases from J, with 6 bases between. Germline V CDR1 and CDR2: MGHRA, YSYEKL. The CDR3 is 13 amino acids. The CDR3 DNA reads TGCGCCAGCAGCCAAGATTCGGGCTACGAGCAGTACTTC. Protein sequence: CASSQDSGYEQYF.

This clonotype was observed many times. V and J are TRBV4-3 and TRBJ2-1; 9 bases line up with TRBD1. The junction had 5 bases not matched to a gene; V was cut back by 5 bases and J by 9 bases. Germline assignment: CDR1 LGHNA and CDR2 YSLEER. This CDR3 contains 13 residues. CDR3 loop: CASSRDRVFEQFF. DNA of the CDR3: TGCGCCAGCAGCAGGGACAGGGTATTTGAGCAGTTCTTC.

V usage is TRBV11-2 and J usage is TRBJ1-4; tentatively, D is TRBD1 (5 bases). V was pared by 5 bases and J by 4 bases, with 11 bases between. Germline V lookup: CDR1 SGHAT, CDR2 FQNNGV. The CDR3 consists of 14 residues. CDR3 bases: TGTGCCAGCAGCCGGGACGGATATAATGAAAAACTGTTTTTT. This encodes CASSRDGYNEKLFF.

This chain joins TRBV3-1 and TRBJ2-1; 7 bases agree with TRBD1. V was pared by 4 bases and J by 9 bases, with 3 bases of the junction left unmatched. The CDR3 runs to 12 residues. Germline values: CDR1 LGHDT, CDR2 YNNKEL (reference sequence). As DNA, the CDR3 is TGTGCCAGCAGCCCTCGGACAGGTGAGCAGTTCTTC. Translation: CASSPRTGEQFF.

The gene calls are TRBV7-9 and TRBJ2-5, with D perhaps matching TRBD2 (5 bases). The CDR3 has 16 amino acids. The V and J ends lost 4 bases and 3 bases respectively, with 18 bases between them. Germline-derived CDR1 and CDR2 are SEHNR and FQNEAQ (reference sequence). CDR3 protein: CASSSFFSSGEETQYF. CDR3 DNA: TGTGCCAGCAGCTCCTTTTTCTCAAGCGGAGAAGAGACCCAGTACTTC.

This clonotype was counted ten times or more. The genes are TRBV9 and TRBJ2-3; 10 bases are a match to TRBD2. Germline values: CDR1 SGDLS, CDR2 YYNGEE. CDR3 size: 14 residues. The trim removed 3 bases at V and 4 bases at J, leaving 2 bases unmatched. The CDR3 DNA sequence: TGTGCCAGCAGCGCTAGCGGGGGATCAGATACGCAGTATTTT. It encodes CASSASGGSDTQYF.

This clonotype was seen at least ten times. The chain has TRBV6-1 and TRBJ1-3; the D is unclear. Germline CDR1 is MNHNS and CDR2 is SASEGT. The CDR3 is 15 residues long. Trimming stripped 5 bases from V and 3 bases from J, with 14 bases between. The CDR3 DNA reads as TGTGCCAGCAGTCACCCCGAAAGGTTTGGAAACACCATATATTTT. Translated: CASSHPERFGNTIYF.

Ten or more counts support this clonotype. The chain employs TRBV5-4 and TRBJ2-3; TRBD1 is a possible D gene (5 bases). Germline lookup yields CDR1 SGHNT and CDR2 YYREEE (reference sequence). The V end was cut by 3 bases, the J end by 0 bases, with 14 bases between. The CDR3 loop spans 16 amino acids. DNA of the CDR3: TGTGCCAGCAGCTCACCCAGGGAAAGGAGCACAGATACGCAGTATTTT. This encodes CASSSPRERSTDTQYF.

Many counts were recorded for this clonotype. J is TRBJ2-5 and V is TRBV20-1; the D is unclear. Germline V gene sequence: CDR1 DFQATT, CDR2 SNEGSKA (reference sequence). Trimming cost V 6 bases and J 2 bases, with 13 bases left between them. The CDR3 covers 13 residues. CDR3 sequence (DNA): TGCAGTGCCCCCGGCCCTACACAAGAGACCCAGTACTTC. This translates into CSAPGPTQETQYF.

This clonotype was counted ten times or more. The chain has TRBV2 and TRBJ1-1; TRBD1 is a possible D gene (5 bases). Between the trimmed V and J ends, which lost 2 bases and 1 base, there was a span of 14 bases. CDR3 length: 16 residues. Germline CDR1 is SNHLY and CDR2 is FYNNEI. CDR3 sequence reads: CASSERPVGGNTEAFF. The CDR3, as DNA: TGTGCCAGCAGTGAACGCCCCGTCGGGGGGAACACTGAAGCTTTCTTT.

This clonotype was picked up a small number of times. This chain's CDR3 is CASSVEPSSYNEQFF. CDR3 in DNA: TGTGCCAGCAGCGTAGAGCCTAGCTCCTACAATGAGCAGTTCTTC. This rearrangement joins TRBV9 to TRBJ2-1; D uncertain. V was trimmed by 0 bases and J by 0 bases, leaving 7 bases between them. The CDR3 covers 15 residues. The germline V gene has CDR1 SGDLS and CDR2 YYNGEE. Full variable domain (remainder filled in from reference TRBV9 and TRBJ2-1): DSGVTQTPKHLITATGQRVTLRCSPRSGDLSVYWYQQSLDQGLQFLIQYYNGEERAKGNILERFSAQQFPDLHSELNLSSLELGDSALYFCASSVEPSSYNEQFFGPGTRLTVL.

This chain joins TRBV5-1 and TRBJ2-7; TRBD1 aligns across 7 bases. Germline CDR1 SGHRS, CDR2 YFSETQ. This CDR3 comprises 15 residues. The junction had 9 bases not matched to a gene; V was cut back by 2 bases and J by 4 bases. The CDR3 DNA reads as TGCGCCAGCAGCTTTTCCGCCGGGACAGAATACGAGCAGTACTTC. It is translated as CASSFSAGTEYEQYF.

This clonotype was observed at least ten times. The J gene is TRBJ2-1, the V gene TRBV7-6, with 7 bases fitting TRBD2. Trimming at V came to 1 base and at J to 10 bases, leaving 10 bases not matched to a gene. CDR1 SGHVS and CDR2 FNYEAQ come from the germline V gene. The CDR3 is 15 amino acids. The CDR3 coding sequence is TGTGCCAGCAGCTTAGTCACGGCGGGAGCGGGGGAGCAGTTCTTC. Residues: CASSLVTAGAGEQFF.

This clonotype was picked up a small number of times. The gene calls are TRBV25-1 and TRBJ1-1; perhaps TRBD1 as D (5 bases). V gave up 4 bases and J gave up 0 bases, with 12 bases separating them. The CDR3 is 15 residues long. The V gene's germline CDR1 is MGHDK and CDR2 SYGVNS. CDR3 amino acids: CASSGQYNLNTEAFF. The DNA of the CDR3 is TGTGCCAGCAGTGGACAGTATAACTTGAACACTGAAGCTTTCTTT.

This clonotype has a handful of counts. V usage is TRBV5-5 and J usage is TRBJ2-3; no clear D. CDR1 and CDR2 (germline): SGHKS, YYEKEE (reference sequence). Trimming stripped 1 base from V and 4 bases from J, with 4 bases between. CDR3 size: 12 residues. DNA for the CDR3: TGTGCCAGCAGCTTGCGGGCAGATACGCAGTATTTT. Protein sequence: CASSLRADTQYF.

The sample holds many counts of this clonotype. This chain uses TRBV2 with TRBJ2-7, with D maybe TRBD1 (5 bases). V was cut by 1 base and J by 1 base, with 8 bases left in between. The CDR3 extends over 14 amino acids. Germline assignment: CDR1 SNHLY and CDR2 FYNNEI. The CDR3, as DNA: TGTGCCAGCAGTGAAGAGGGGTTATCCTACGAGCAGTACTTC. Protein: CASSEEGLSYEQYF.

This chain connects TRBV29-1 to TRBJ2-1; no reliable D call. Trimming took off 2 bases at V and 1 base at J, with 9 bases between the two ends. Germline loops: CDR1 SQVTM, CDR2 ANQGSEA. The CDR3 is made up of 14 amino acids. The CDR3 protein is CSVEHRESYNEQFF. The CDR3 DNA reads TGCAGCGTTGAACATCGTGAGTCCTACAATGAGCAGTTCTTC.

This clonotype was seen ten or more times. This chain uses TRBV25-1 with TRBJ1-1; a possible D gene is TRBD1 (5 bases). The CDR3 length is 13 residues. The ends were cut back, 3 bases at V and 7 bases at J, with 12 bases in the middle. Germline values: CDR1 MGHDK, CDR2 SYGVNS. The CDR3 region has the DNA TGTGCCAGCAGTGAGAGGGGTGAGTTTGAAGCTTTCTTT. Translated: CASSERGEFEAFF.

This clonotype was observed a few times. V is TRBV6-5 and J is TRBJ1-1; D gene unclear. The CDR3 has 14 amino acids. Trimming left V 2 bases short and J 0 bases short, with 7 bases between. Germline loops: CDR1 MNHEY, CDR2 SVGAGI. CDR3 sequence reads: CASSYDTVNTEAFF. The CDR3 DNA reads TGTGCCAGCAGTTACGACACCGTGAACACTGAAGCTTTCTTT.

This clonotype has a count of ten or more. The chain recombines TRBV7-6 with TRBJ2-1; TRBD2 agrees at 10 bases. Germline lookup yields CDR1 SGHVS and CDR2 FNYEAQ. This CDR3 contains 18 residues. V lost 7 bases and J lost 5; bases outside the gene matches: 17. CDR3 loop: CASKRLVGSSGSDNEQFF. The CDR3 DNA reads as TGTGCCAGCAAAAGGCTCGTGGGGTCTAGCGGGAGCGACAATGAGCAGTTCTTC.

This clonotype was found many times. This chain joins TRBV29-1 and TRBJ2-2, with 8 bases matching TRBD1. Germline V lookup: CDR1 SQVTM, CDR2 ANQGSEA. This CDR3 spans 13 amino acids. V trimming: 6 bases; J trimming: 4 bases; junction bases outside the gene matches: 4. This CDR3 is CSVGDRTTGELFF. CDR3 coding DNA: TGCAGCGTCGGGGACAGGACCACCGGGGAGCTGTTTTTT.

This clonotype was counted ten times or more. The chain employs TRBV7-6 and TRBJ2-7; 12 positions agree with TRBD2. Unmatched junction bases numbered 1, after V lost 1 base and J lost 6 bases. Germline V CDR1 and CDR2: SGHVS, FNYEAQ. The CDR3 sequence is 14 residues long. The CDR3 region has the DNA TGTGCCAGCAGCTTAGGACTAGCGGGAGCCGAGCAGTACTTC. Its translation is CASSLGLAGAEQYF.

The chain combines TRBV12-3 or TRBV12-4 with TRBJ1-4; a possible D gene is TRBD1 (6 bases). The V end lost 4 bases, the J end lost 4 bases, and 10 bases lay between the germline ends. The CDR3 runs 14 residues. CDR3 protein: CASSSGQLNEKLFF. The CDR3 bases are TGTGCCAGCAGTTCCGGACAGCTTAATGAAAAACTGTTTTTT.

This clonotype was picked up many times. V is TRBV20-1 and J is TRBJ1-1, with D possibly TRBD1 on 5 matching bases. This CDR3 contains 15 residues. V was trimmed by 5 bases and J by 3 bases, leaving 19 bases between them. The germline gives CDR1 DFQATT, CDR2 SNEGSKA (reference sequence). CDR3 nucleotide sequence: TGCAGTGCTTTCGGGCCTCAAAGGGGATACACTGAAGCTTTCTTT. Amino acid sequence: CSAFGPQRGYTEAFF.

There are many counts of this clonotype. This chain uses TRBV5-1 with TRBJ2-3; 12 positions match TRBD2. This CDR3 region has 16 residues. Per germline, CDR1 SGHRS and CDR2 YFSETQ. V was clipped by 0 bases and J by 3 bases; unmatched bases: 2. The CDR3 reads CASSLGLAGATDTQYF. CDR3 nucleotides: TGCGCCAGCAGCTTGGGACTAGCGGGGGCAACAGATACGCAGTATTTT. The variable domain in full, completed from reference TRBV5-1 and TRBJ2-3, reads KAGVTQTPRYLIKTRGQQVTLSCSPISGHRSVSWYQQTPGQGLQFLFEYFSETQRNKGNFPGRFSGRQFSNSRSEMNVSTLELGDSALYLCASSLGLAGATDTQYFGPGTRLTVL.

Comment on this clonotype: The limits of the CDR3 on the DNA are not certain, so only TCRdb's listed CDR3 is given. The chain links TRBV19 to TRBJ2-7; the table's D call TRBD1 went unverified against the DNA. The CDR3 is 13 amino acids in total, end residues counted. Per germline, CDR1 LNHDA and CDR2 SQIVND (reference sequence). The CDR3 sequence is CASTSGQIYEQYF.

This clonotype came up many times. The chain couples TRBV2 to TRBJ2-3, with D perhaps TRBD2 (6 bases). Trimming removed 6 bases at V and 1 base at J, with 26 bases between. The germline CDR1 and CDR2 sequences are SNHLY and FYNNEI. The length of the CDR3 is 19 residues. The CDR3 is CASSLTASLGGVGTDTQYF. The CDR3, as DNA: TGTGCCAGCAGCCTAACGGCTAGCCTCGGCGGGGTCGGCACAGATACGCAGTATTTT.

With regard to this clonotype: A much larger clonotype is one base distant, so this may be a read error. The chain carries TRBV12-3 or TRBV12-4 and TRBJ2-7; 7 bases fit TRBD1. The CDR3 length is 13 residues. The CDR3 coding sequence is TGTGCCAGCACTACAGGGGCGTCCTACGAGCAGCACTTC. It specifies CASTTGASYEQHF.

This clonotype was observed a few times. The chain combines TRBV19 with TRBJ2-1, with D hard to call. Trimming took off 5 bases at V and 7 bases at J, with 6 bases between the two ends. The V gene's germline CDR1 is LNHDA and CDR2 SQIVND (reference sequence). The CDR3 runs 11 residues. The DNA of the CDR3 is TGTGCCAGTAGTTTTGCGAATGAGCAGTTCTTC. Amino acid sequence: CASSFANEQFF. Full variable domain (outside the CDR3, taken from reference TRBV19 and TRBJ2-1): DGGITQSPKYLFRKEGQNVTLSCEQNLNHDAMYWYRQDPGQGLRLIYYSQIVNDFQKGDIAEGYSVSREKKESFPLTVTSAQKNPTAFYLCASSFANEQFFGPGTRLTVL.

This clonotype was seen at least ten times. The chain links TRBV3-1 to TRBJ2-3; no definite D call. V dropped 0 bases and J dropped 2 bases, with 15 bases sitting between them. In germline, CDR1 is LGHDT, CDR2 YNNKEL (reference sequence). The CDR3 has 17 amino acids. The CDR3 coding sequence is TGTGCCAGCAGCCAAGAAGGTCTCATCACTTTCACAGATACGCAGTATTTT. This gives the protein CASSQEGLITFTDTQYF.

This clonotype has at least ten counts. The chain has TRBV27 and TRBJ2-2, with 11 bases that match TRBD1. V shed 2 bases and J 3 bases; nucleotides not matched to a gene: 11. The CDR3 has 19 amino acids. CDR1 MNHEY and CDR2 SMNVEV come from the germline V gene (reference sequence). CDR3 residues: CASSLEVGDRGVYTGELFF. CDR3 in DNA: TGTGCCAGCAGTTTAGAAGTCGGGGACAGGGGGGTTTACACCGGGGAGCTGTTTTTT.

The chain couples TRBV20-1 to TRBJ2-3; 13 bases align to TRBD2. Trimming at V came to 6 bases and at J to 5 bases, leaving 8 bases not matched to a gene. Germline lookup yields CDR1 DFQATT and CDR2 SNEGSKA (reference sequence). This CDR3 is 15 amino acids long. The chain's CDR3 is CSAPLGLAGKDTQYF. The DNA of the CDR3 is TGCAGTGCCCCACTGGGACTAGCGGGGAAAGATACGCAGTATTTT.